Each of the 15 T cell receptor beta chains below was sequenced from the same sample in a study of regulatory T cells in long-lasting Graves disease. Time point reported: newly diagnosed GD, antithyroid drugs for less than 3 months. The TCR library was made from RNA that had been extracted from PBMCs in TRIzol. Through Arm-PCR of CDR3 regions and iRepertoire HTBI primers, TCR beta libraries were built. TCRdb recomputed calls from the multiplex PCR reads with MiXCR, one row per CDR3 protein. Altogether hundreds of thousands of distinct CDR3 sequences are present, approximately 12% being singletons, with the ten largest covering more than 8.5%. These data are also associated with another study on T cells in Graves' hyperthyroidism and ophthalmopathy.

Sequencing was performed on peripheral blood mononuclear cells (PBMCs), taken at new diagnosis, from a patient treated with antithyroid drugs. These receptors all stem from a man aged 30-40 years with Graves disease.

Remarks on this clonotype: A read error may be the cause here, since a much bigger clone is one base away. No conserved phenylalanine or tryptophan is present at the end of the CDR3, so a read error is the likely explanation. The chain carries TRBV24-1 and TRBJ1-1; D unresolved. This CDR3 has 15 residues. V shed 6 bases and J shed 1 base, with 14 bases lying between them. The germline gives CDR1 KGHDR, CDR2 SFDVKD. This CDR3 is CATSSSTDGNTEAFS. In nucleotides, the CDR3 is TGTGCCACCAGTTCTAGTACGGACGGGAACACTGAAGCTTTCTCT.

This clonotype has a count of ten or more. This chain joins TRBV29-1 and TRBJ2-1; tentatively, D is TRBD1 (6 bases). V lost 3 bases, J lost 7 bases, and 13 bases lay in between. The V gene's germline CDR1 is SQVTM and CDR2 ANQGSEA. This CDR3 has 13 residues. CDR3 sequence: CSVEPGHRNEQFF. The CDR3 DNA sequence: TGCAGCGTTGAGCCGGGACATCGGAATGAGCAGTTCTTC.

A few counts support this clonotype. The chain carries TRBV27 and TRBJ2-5, with a weak D call TRBD1 (7 bases). The V gene's germline CDR1 is MNHEY and CDR2 SMNVEV (reference sequence). The length of the CDR3 is 15 residues. Trimming stripped 8 bases from V and 5 bases from J, with 21 bases between. CDR3 protein: CASGRAGGFRETQYF. The DNA of the CDR3 is TGTGCCAGCGGGCGGGCAGGGGGGTTCCGGGAGACCCAGTACTTC.

This clonotype was observed at least ten times. The chain has TRBV9 and TRBJ1-1, with 12 bases fitting TRBD1. V dropped 2 bases and J dropped 0; count of bases not matched to a gene: 5. Germline CDR1 and CDR2: SGDLS and YYNGEE. The CDR3 runs to 17 residues. The CDR3 loop reads CASSVGDRGLVNTEAFF. The CDR3 region has the DNA TGTGCCAGCAGCGTCGGGGACAGGGGGCTGGTGAACACTGAAGCTTTCTTT.

This clonotype was seen at least ten times. This chain connects TRBV20-1 to TRBJ2-5; no firm D call. CDR3 length: 13 amino acids. Per germline, CDR1 DFQATT and CDR2 SNEGSKA (reference sequence). Trimming left V 6 bases short and J 1 base short, with 12 bases between. The CDR3 protein is CSATTWSQETQYF. CDR3 in DNA: TGCAGTGCCACCACGTGGTCCCAAGAGACCCAGTACTTC.

The V gene is TRBV18, the J gene TRBJ2-2, with 7 nucleotides matching TRBD1. CDR3 length: 15 residues. Germline V CDR1 and CDR2: KGHSH, LQKENI. V lost 8 bases, J lost 4 bases, and 10 bases stayed unmatched. The CDR3 spells CASPEQGPRTGELFF. In DNA form, the CDR3 reads TGTGCCAGCCCAGAACAGGGGCCTCGCACCGGGGAGCTGTTTTTT.

This clonotype came up many times. The chain employs TRBV13 and TRBJ2-7, with a possible D match to TRBD2 (7 bases). The CDR3 consists of 14 residues. The V and J ends lost 0 bases and 8 bases respectively, with 14 bases between them. Germline CDR1 PRHDT, CDR2 FYEKMQ (reference sequence). The CDR3 protein is CASSLGLGGAQQYF. DNA of the CDR3: TGTGCCAGCAGCTTAGGCTTGGGGGGGGCTCAGCAGTACTTC. Together with reference TRBV13 and TRBJ2-7, the CDR3 gives the full variable domain: AAGVIQSPRHLIKEKRETATLKCYPIPRHDTVYWYQQGPGQDPQFLISFYEKMQSDKGSIPDRFSAQQFSDYHSELNMSSLELGDSALYFCASSLGLGGAQQYFGPGTRLTVT.

The J gene is TRBJ2-1, the V gene TRBV3-1; no reliable D call. Trimming cost V 0 bases and J 4 bases, with 16 bases left between them. The CDR3 is made up of 17 amino acids. The germline V gene has CDR1 LGHDT and CDR2 YNNKEL (reference sequence). The CDR3 DNA reads TGTGCCAGCAGCCAAGATAAGTCCGGGCTGATTTACAATGAGCAGTTCTTC. It specifies CASSQDKSGLIYNEQFF.

The rearrangement uses TRBV2 and TRBJ1-4; D is perhaps TRBD1 (5 bases). Germline values: CDR1 SNHLY, CDR2 FYNNEI. The CDR3 totals 11 residues. Deletions cut 8 bases from V and 7 bases from J, with 8 bases between. CDR3 loop: CASDDSEKLFF. CDR3 sequence (DNA): TGTGCCAGCGACGACAGTGAAAAACTGTTTTTT.

Ten or more counts support this clonotype. V gene TRBV14 combines with J gene TRBJ1-1; 9 bases are a match to TRBD1. The CDR3 is 14 residues long. Germline CDR1 SGHDN, CDR2 FVKESK. V lost 4 bases to trimming and J lost 6 bases; unmatched junction nucleotides: 6. For the CDR3, the DNA is TGTGCCAGCAGCCCCGGACAGGGGAGGGCTGAAGCTTTCTTT. Its protein product is CASSPGQGRAEAFF.

This clonotype has ten or more counts. This chain connects TRBV27 to TRBJ2-1, with unresolved D. The germline V and J ends were trimmed by 7 bases and 0 bases, with 13 bases remaining between them. The CDR3 is 15 amino acids. From germline, CDR1 is MNHEY and CDR2 SMNVEV (reference sequence). The CDR3 here is CASKSMESSYNEQFF. CDR3 nucleotide sequence: TGTGCCAGCAAGTCGATGGAGAGCTCCTACAATGAGCAGTTCTTC.

This clonotype was seen more than once but under ten times. This chain's CDR3 is CAWDLDRGGEQYF. The CDR3 DNA reads as TGTGCCTGGGACCTCGACAGGGGGGGAGAGCAGTACTTC. The chain has TRBV30 and TRBJ2-7, with 9 bases aligning to TRBD1. The CDR3 length is 13 residues. The ends lost 5 bases at V and 7 bases at J; junction bases unmatched: 9. Germline-derived CDR1 and CDR2 are GTSNPN and SVGIG (reference sequence).

This clonotype was counted at least ten times. The chain uses TRBV10-1 and TRBJ2-1; TRBD2 is a possible D gene (6 bases). V was shortened by 0 bases and J by 2 bases, with 17 bases between the two germline ends. In germline, CDR1 is WNHNN, CDR2 SYGVQD (reference sequence). The CDR3 sequence is 18 residues long. The CDR3 bases are TGCGCCAGCAGTGAGTCCGGTCCCGGGACTTTGCCCTACAATGAGCAGTTCTTC. Translated, it gives CASSESGPGTLPYNEQFF.

This clonotype was seen at least ten times. The gene calls are TRBV12-3 or TRBV12-4 and TRBJ2-1; D not certain. Trimming took off 8 bases at V and 3 bases at J, with 2 bases between the two ends. The CDR3 loop spans 10 amino acids. The chain's CDR3 is CASFYNEQFF. DNA for the CDR3: TGTGCCAGCTTCTACAATGAGCAGTTCTTC.

The rearrangement links TRBV30 to TRBJ2-3, with TRBD2 matching 9 bases. Looked up from germline, CDR1 is GTSNPN and CDR2 is SVGIG (reference sequence). The CDR3 consists of 13 residues. The J segment lost 2 bases and the V segment lost 8 bases, leaving 5 bases of the junction unmatched. This CDR3 reads CALAGFFTDTQYF. The CDR3 DNA is TGTGCCCTAGCGGGGTTCTTCACAGATACGCAGTATTTT.